This T cell receptor (beta chain) is from a study of blood T cell repertoires in COVID-19. Germline V gene lookup returns CDR1 LNHDA and CDR2 SQIVND (reference sequence). V lost 2 bases and J lost 9, with 4 bases in between. The CDR3 loop spans 11 amino acids. In the source study's methods: Using reference gene primer amplification, nucleated cell counts were estimated. Measured with immunoSEQ multiplex PCR; TCRdb has only the in-frame clones, and not every one. V and J calls and clone size are given by that table; D and trimming were obtained from the DNA. The sample carries about 80,000 clones, around 78% recorded once. The sample holds one count of this clone.

V usage is TRBV19 and J usage is TRBJ2-2; the D is unclear. The receptor was derived from a human donor in a cohort sampled during active COVID-19. The sequenced sample consisted of peripheral blood. Here the CDR3 reads CASSISWELFF. The DNA for the CDR3 is TGTGCCAGTAGTATATCGTGGGAGCTGTTTTTT.